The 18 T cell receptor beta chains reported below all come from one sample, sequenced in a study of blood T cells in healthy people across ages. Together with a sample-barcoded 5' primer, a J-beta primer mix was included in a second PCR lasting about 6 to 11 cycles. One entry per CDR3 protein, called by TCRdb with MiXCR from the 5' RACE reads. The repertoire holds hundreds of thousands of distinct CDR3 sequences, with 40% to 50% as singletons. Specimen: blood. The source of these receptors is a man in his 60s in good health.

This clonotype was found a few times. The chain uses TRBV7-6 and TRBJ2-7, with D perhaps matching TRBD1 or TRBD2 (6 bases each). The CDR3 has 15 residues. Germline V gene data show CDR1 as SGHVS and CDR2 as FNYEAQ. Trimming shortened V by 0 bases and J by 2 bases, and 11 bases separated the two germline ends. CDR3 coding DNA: TGTGCCAGCAGCTTAGCGGGGGGCAGCACCTACGAGCAGTACTTC. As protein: CASSLAGGSTYEQYF.

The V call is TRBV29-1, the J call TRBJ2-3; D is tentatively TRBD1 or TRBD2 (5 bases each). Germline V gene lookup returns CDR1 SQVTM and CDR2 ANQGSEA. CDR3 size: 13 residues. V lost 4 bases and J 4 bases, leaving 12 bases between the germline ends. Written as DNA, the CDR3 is TGCAGCGTTGTGGGGGATAGCGCAGATACGCAGTATTTT. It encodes CSVVGDSADTQYF.

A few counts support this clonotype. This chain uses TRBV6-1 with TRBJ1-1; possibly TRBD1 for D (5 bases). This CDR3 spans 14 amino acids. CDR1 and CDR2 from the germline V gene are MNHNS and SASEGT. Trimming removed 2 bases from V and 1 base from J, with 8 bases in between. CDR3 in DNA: TGTGCCAGCAGTGAAACAGGTCCGAACACTGAAGCTTTCTTT. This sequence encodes CASSETGPNTEAFF.

The CDR3 sequence: CASSATGQAFNEQYF. In DNA, the CDR3 is TGTGCCAGCAGCGCGACGGGACAGGCGTTTAACGAGCAGTACTTC. V and J are TRBV7-2 and TRBJ2-7; TRBD1 agrees at 8 bases. Germline V gives CDR1 SGHTA, CDR2 FQGNSA. The CDR3 totals 15 residues. Germline trimming cut 5 bases from V and 5 bases from J; bases unmatched to any gene: 11.

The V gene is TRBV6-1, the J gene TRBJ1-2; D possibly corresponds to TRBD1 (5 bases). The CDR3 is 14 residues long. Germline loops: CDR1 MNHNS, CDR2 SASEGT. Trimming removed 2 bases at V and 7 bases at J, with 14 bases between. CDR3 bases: TGTGCCAGCAGTGAAAGGGGCAGGGCCGGTGGCTACACCTTC. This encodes CASSERGRAGGYTF.

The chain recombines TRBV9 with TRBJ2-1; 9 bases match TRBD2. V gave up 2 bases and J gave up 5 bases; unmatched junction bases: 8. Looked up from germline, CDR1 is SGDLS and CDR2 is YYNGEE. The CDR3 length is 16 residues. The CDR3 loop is CASSVEDVAGDNEQFF. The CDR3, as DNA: TGTGCCAGCAGCGTTGAAGATGTAGCGGGGGACAATGAGCAGTTCTTC.

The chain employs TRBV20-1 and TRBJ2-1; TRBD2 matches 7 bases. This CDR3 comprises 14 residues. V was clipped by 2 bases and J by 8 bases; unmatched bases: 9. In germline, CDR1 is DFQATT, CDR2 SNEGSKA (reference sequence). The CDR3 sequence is CSARLAEGPYEQFF. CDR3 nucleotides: TGCAGTGCTAGACTAGCGGAGGGGCCCTATGAGCAGTTCTTC.

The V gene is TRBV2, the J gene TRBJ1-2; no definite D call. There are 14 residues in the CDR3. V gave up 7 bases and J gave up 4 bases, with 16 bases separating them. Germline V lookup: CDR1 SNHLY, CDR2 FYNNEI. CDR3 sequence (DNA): TGTGCCAGCATCCCGGGCCCAGGCTTCTATGGCTACACCTTC. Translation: CASIPGPGFYGYTF. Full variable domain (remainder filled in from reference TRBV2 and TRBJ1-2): EPEVTQTPSHQVTQMGQEVILRCVPISNHLYFYWYRQILGQKVEFLVSFYNNEISEKSEIFDDQFSVERPDGSNFTLKIRSTKLEDSAMYFCASIPGPGFYGYTFGSGTRLTVV.

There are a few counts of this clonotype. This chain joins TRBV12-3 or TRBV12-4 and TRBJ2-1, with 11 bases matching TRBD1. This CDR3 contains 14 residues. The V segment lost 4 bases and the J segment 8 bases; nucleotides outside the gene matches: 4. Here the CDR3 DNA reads TGTGCCAGCAGTTCTGGACAGGGGGCGTATGAGCAGTTCTTC. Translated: CASSSGQGAYEQFF.

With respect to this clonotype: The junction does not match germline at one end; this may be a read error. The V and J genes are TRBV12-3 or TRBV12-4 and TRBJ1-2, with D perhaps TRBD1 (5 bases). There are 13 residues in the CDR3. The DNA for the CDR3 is TGTGCCAGCAGGGTCGACAGTCACTATGGCTACTCCTTC. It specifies CASRVDSHYGYSF.

The CDR3 is CSARTTSYNEQFF. The CDR3 DNA sequence: TGCAGTGCTAGAACAACGTCCTACAATGAGCAGTTCTTC. The chain is built from TRBV20-1 and TRBJ2-1; D gene uncertain. CDR1 DFQATT and CDR2 SNEGSKA come from the germline V gene (reference sequence). Trimming took 2 bases from V and 1 from J, leaving 6 bases between them. This CDR3 contains 13 residues.

CDR3 region: CASSPTSGGGDTQYF. In DNA, the CDR3 is TGTGCCAGCAGCCCAACTAGCGGGGGGGGAGATACGCAGTATTTT. This chain uses TRBV6-5 with TRBJ2-3; 13 bases map to TRBD2. The germline CDR1 and CDR2 sequences are MNHEY and SVGAGI. CDR3 length: 15 residues. Trimming removed 6 bases from V and 5 bases from J; junction bases left unmatched: 5.

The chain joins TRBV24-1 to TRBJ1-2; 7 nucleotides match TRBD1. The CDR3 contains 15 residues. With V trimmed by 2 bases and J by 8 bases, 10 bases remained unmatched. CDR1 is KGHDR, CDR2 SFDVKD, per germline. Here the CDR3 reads CATSDSGTALGGYTF. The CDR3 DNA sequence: TGTGCCACCAGTGATTCCGGGACAGCCCTCGGCGGCTACACCTTC.

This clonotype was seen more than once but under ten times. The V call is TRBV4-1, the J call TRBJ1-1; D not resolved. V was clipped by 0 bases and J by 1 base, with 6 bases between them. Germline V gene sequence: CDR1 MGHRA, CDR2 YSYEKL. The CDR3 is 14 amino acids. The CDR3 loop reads CASSQDPGNTEAFF. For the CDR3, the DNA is TGCGCCAGCAGCCAAGATCCAGGGAACACTGAAGCTTTCTTT.

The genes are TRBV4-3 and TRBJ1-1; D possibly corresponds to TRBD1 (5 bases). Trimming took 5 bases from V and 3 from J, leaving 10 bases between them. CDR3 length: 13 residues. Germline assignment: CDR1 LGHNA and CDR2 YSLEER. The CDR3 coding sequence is TGCGCCAGCAGCGCCGGGGCGGACACTGAAGCTTTCTTT. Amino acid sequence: CASSAGADTEAFF.

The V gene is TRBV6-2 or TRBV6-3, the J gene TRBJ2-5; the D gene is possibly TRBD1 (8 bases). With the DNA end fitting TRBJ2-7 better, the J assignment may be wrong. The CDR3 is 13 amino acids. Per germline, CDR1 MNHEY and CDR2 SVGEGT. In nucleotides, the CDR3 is TGTGCCAGCACGAGGACAGGGACTAACGAGCAGTACTTC. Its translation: CASTRTGTNEQYF.

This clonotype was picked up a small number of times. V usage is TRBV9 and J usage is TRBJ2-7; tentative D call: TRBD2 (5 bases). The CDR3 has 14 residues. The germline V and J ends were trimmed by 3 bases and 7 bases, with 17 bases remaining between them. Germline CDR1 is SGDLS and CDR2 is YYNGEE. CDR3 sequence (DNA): TGTGCCAGCAGCGGCGAGGGAGAAATGGGGGAGCAGTACTTC. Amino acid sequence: CASSGEGEMGEQYF.

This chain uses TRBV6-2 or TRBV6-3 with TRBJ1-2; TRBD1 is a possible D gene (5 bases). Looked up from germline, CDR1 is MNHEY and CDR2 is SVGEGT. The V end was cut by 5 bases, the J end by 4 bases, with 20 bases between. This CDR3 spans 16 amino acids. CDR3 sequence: CASSPILEGLSYGYTF. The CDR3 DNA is TGTGCCAGCAGTCCCATCCTGGAGGGACTGAGCTATGGCTACACCTTC.